This TCR beta chain derives from a study of control samples from healthy donors and cancer patients. About this clone: One end of the junction is discordant with germline, which a read error may explain.

Profiled with immunoSEQ multiplex PCR; TCRdb holds only in-frame clones, not every one. This table has 140,000 or so clones, more than 90% appearing once. The sequenced sample consisted of blood. The origin of this receptor is a man in his thirties or forties in good health.

The CDR3, as DNA: TGTGCCAGCAGTTTGGGGGGCTCCCACGAGCAGTACTTC. Translated, it gives CASSLGGSHEQYF. The chain couples TRBV12-3 or TRBV12-4 to TRBJ2-7; D assignment may be TRBD1 or TRBD2 (6 bases each). The CDR3 extends over 13 amino acids.